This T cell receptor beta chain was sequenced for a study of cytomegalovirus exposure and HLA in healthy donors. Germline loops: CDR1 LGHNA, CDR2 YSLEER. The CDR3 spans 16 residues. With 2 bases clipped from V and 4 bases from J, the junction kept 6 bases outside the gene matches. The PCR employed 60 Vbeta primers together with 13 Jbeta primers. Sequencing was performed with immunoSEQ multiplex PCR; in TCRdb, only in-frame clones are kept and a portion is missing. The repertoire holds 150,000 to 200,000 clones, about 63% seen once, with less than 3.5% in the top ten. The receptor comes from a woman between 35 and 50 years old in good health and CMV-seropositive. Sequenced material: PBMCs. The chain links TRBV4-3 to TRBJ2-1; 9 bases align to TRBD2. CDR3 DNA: TGCGCCAGCAGCCAACAACTAGCGGGCGTGTACAATGAGCAGTTCTTC. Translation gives CASSQQLAGVYNEQFF.